This TCR beta chain came from a study of neurological immune-mediated disorders. TCRdb recomputed calls from the 5' RACE reads with MiXCR, one row per CDR3 protein. The repertoire holds roughly 80,000 distinct CDR3 sequences, about 15% seen once, with 15% in the top ten. In its sample, this clonotype was seen many times. Sequencing input: PBMCs. The TCR was taken from a middle-aged woman in good health.

CDR3 sequence (DNA): TGCGCCAGCAGCTTCGCGGGAAGCACAGATACGCAGTATTTT. It yields the protein CASSFAGSTDTQYF. The rearrangement links TRBV5-1 to TRBJ2-3; D is perhaps TRBD2 (6 bases). This CDR3 region has 14 residues. CDR1 is SGHRS and CDR2 is YFSETQ in the germline V gene. V lost 2 bases and J lost 0, with 7 bases in between.